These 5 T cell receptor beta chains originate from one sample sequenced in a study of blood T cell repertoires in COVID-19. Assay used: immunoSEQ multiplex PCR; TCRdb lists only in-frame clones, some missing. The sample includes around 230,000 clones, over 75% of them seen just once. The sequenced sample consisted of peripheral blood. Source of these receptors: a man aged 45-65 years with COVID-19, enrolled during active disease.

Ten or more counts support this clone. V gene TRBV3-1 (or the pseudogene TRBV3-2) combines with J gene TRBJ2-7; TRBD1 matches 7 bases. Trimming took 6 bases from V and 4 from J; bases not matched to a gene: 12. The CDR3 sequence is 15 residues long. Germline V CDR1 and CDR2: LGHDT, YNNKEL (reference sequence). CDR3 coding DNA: TGTGCCAGCAGTCTTAGACAGGGTGGAAATTACGAGCAGTACTTC. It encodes CASSLRQGGNYEQYF.

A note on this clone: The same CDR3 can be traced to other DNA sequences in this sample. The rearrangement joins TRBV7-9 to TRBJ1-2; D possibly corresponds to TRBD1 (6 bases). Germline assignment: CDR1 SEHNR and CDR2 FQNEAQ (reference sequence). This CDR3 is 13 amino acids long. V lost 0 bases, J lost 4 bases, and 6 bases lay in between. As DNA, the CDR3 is TGTGCCAGCAGCTTAGCAGGGGGCTATGGCTACACCTTC. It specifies CASSLAGGYGYTF.

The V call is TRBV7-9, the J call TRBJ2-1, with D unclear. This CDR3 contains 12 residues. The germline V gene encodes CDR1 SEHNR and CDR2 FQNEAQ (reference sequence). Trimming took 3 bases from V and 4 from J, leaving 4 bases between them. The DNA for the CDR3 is TGTGCCAGCAGCTTCTTTTACAATGAGCAGTTCTTC. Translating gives CASSFFYNEQFF. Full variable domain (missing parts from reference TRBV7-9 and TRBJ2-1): DTGVSQNPRHKITKRGQNVTFRCDPISEHNRLYWYRQTLGQGPEFLTYFQNEAQLEKSRLLSDRFSAERPKGSFSTLEIQRTEQGDSAMYLCASSFFYNEQFFGPGTRLTVL.

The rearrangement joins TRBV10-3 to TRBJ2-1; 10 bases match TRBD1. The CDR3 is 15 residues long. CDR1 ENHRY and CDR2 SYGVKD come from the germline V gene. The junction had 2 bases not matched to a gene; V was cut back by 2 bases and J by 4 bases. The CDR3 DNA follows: TGTGCCATCAGTGAGCCGGGACAGGGGTACAATGAGCAGTTCTTC. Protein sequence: CAISEPGQGYNEQFF.

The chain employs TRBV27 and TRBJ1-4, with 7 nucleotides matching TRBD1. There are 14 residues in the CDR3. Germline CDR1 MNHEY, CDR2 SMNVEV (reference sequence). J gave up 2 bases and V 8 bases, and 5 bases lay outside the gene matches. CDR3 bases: TGTGCCAGCCGTACAGGGGTCACTAATGAAAAACTGTTTTTT. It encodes CASRTGVTNEKLFF. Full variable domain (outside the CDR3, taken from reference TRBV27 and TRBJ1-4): EAQVTQNPRYLITVTGKKLTVTCSQNMNHEYMSWYRQDPGLGLRQIYYSMNVEVTDKGDVPEGYKVSRKEKRNFPLILESPSPNQTSLYFCASRTGVTNEKLFFGSGTQLSVL.